This TCR beta chain is from a study of HIV-infected patients and healthy controls. Findings of the study overall: Eight alpha and eight beta V genes differed significantly in mean usage between HIV-infected patients and controls. Size-matched repertoire data failed to replicate the apparent Gini index recovery after therapy in HIV-infected patients.

Reverse transcription used approximately 500 ng RNA and constant-region primers for alpha and beta. Each of the alpha and beta chains got its own library through chain-specific third strand synthesis with indices. TCRdb used MiXCR to reprocess the 5' RACE reads, holding one entry per CDR3 protein. The sample records roughly 600 distinct CDR3 sequences, around 70% being singletons. As regards this clonotype: Its antigen is undetermined. In a library made to pick up alpha chains, this beta chain is a stray read with a size that means little.

All unsorted peripheral T cells were captured because whole blood was used without fractionation. People with immunomodulatory therapy, recent vaccination or treatment interruptions were not enrolled. The germline CDR1 and CDR2 sequences are SGHAT and FQNNGV. V was shortened by 0 bases and J by 10 bases, with 10 bases between the two germline ends. The CDR3 is made up of 13 amino acids. V is TRBV11-2 and J is TRBJ2-1; D remains ambiguous. The starting material was blood, obtained before antiretroviral therapy. This sequence originates from an adult with HIV infection. The CDR3 DNA sequence: TGTGCCAGCAGCTTAGAACTCAGTCGAGAGCAGTTCTTC. Translated: CASSLELSREQFF.